This entry lists 7 T cell receptor beta chains sequenced from one sample in a study of T cells in localized non-small cell lung cancer. Profiling relied on immunoSEQ multiplex PCR, and the TCRdb table lists in-frame clones only, not all of them. The data hold 65,000 to 95,000 clones, with around three quarters observed a single time. Here the sequenced sample was PBMCs, taken before any cancer treatment. These receptors were taken from a man aged 35-75 years with stage II squamous cell lung carcinoma.

The table lists this clone with a few counts. J is TRBJ2-2 and V is TRBV28; a weak D match, TRBD1 (6 bases). V lost 7 bases and J 4 bases, leaving 10 bases between the germline ends. The CDR3 totals 13 residues. Looked up from germline, CDR1 is MDHEN and CDR2 is SYDVKM. CDR3 sequence (DNA): TGTGCCAGCACGGACAGTGCCACCGGGGAGCTGTTTTTT. Its translation: CASTDSATGELFF.

This chain joins TRBV5-3 and TRBJ1-3, with D possibly TRBD1 on 6 matching bases. TRBV5-3 is annotated as an ORF whose role is uncertain. V shed 3 bases and J shed 4 bases, with 17 bases lying between them. This CDR3 has 16 amino acids. The CDR3 reads CARSYRRGITGNTIYF. The CDR3 DNA reads TGTGCCAGAAGCTACAGGAGGGGGATTACCGGAAACACCATATATTTT.

The J gene is TRBJ1-5, the V gene TRBV19; D possibly corresponds to TRBD1 (5 bases). Germline CDR1 reads LNHDA; CDR2 reads SQIVND (reference sequence). Trimming pared 2 bases from V and 5 bases from J, leaving 7 bases between. This CDR3 is 13 amino acids long. CDR3 sequence: CASSIMTDQPQHF. As DNA, the CDR3 is TGTGCCAGTAGTATAATGACAGATCAGCCCCAGCATTTT.

This chain uses TRBV28 with TRBJ2-7, with unresolved D. V was cut by 2 bases and J by 7 bases, with 12 bases left in between. The CDR3 has 13 amino acids. CDR1 and CDR2 (germline): MDHEN, SYDVKM. The CDR3, as DNA: TGTGCCAGCAGTTTACTCCCTGCGTGGGAGCAGTACTTC. This encodes CASSLLPAWEQYF.

The gene calls are TRBV11-2 and TRBJ2-2; the match to TRBD1 covers 8 bases. The germline V gene encodes CDR1 SGHAT and CDR2 FQNNGV. CDR3 size: 15 residues. V was pared by 6 bases and J by 7 bases, with 10 bases of the junction left unmatched. CDR3 residues: CASRTIRGRGGELFF. The CDR3 DNA is TGTGCCAGCAGAACTATCAGGGGGCGCGGCGGGGAGCTGTTTTTT.

The chain recombines TRBV7-2 with TRBJ2-3; TRBD1 agrees at 7 bases. With V trimmed by 5 bases and J by 4 bases, 9 bases remained unmatched. Germline lookup yields CDR1 SGHTA and CDR2 FQGNSA. CDR3 length: 15 residues. CDR3 nucleotide sequence: TGTGCCAGCAGCCCCAACAGGGGAGTCCCAGATACGCAGTATTTT. It yields the protein CASSPNRGVPDTQYF. The full variable domain, rest sourced from reference TRBV7-2 and TRBJ2-3, is GAGVSQSPSNKVTEKGKDVELRCDPISGHTALYWYRQSLGQGLEFLIYFQGNSAPDKSGLPSDRFSAERTGGSVSTLTIQRTQQEDSAVYLCASSPNRGVPDTQYFGPGTRLTVL.

The chain links TRBV28 to TRBJ1-2; 9 bases are shared with TRBD1. CDR1 and CDR2 from the germline V gene are MDHEN and SYDVKM. V was clipped by 5 bases and J by 7 bases; unmatched bases: 11. The CDR3 loop spans 15 amino acids. CDR3 sequence: CASSTPGQGRSGYTF. In DNA form, the CDR3 reads TGTGCCAGCAGTACCCCAGGACAGGGGCGATCTGGCTACACCTTC.